The 22 T cell receptor beta chains listed next were all sequenced from one sample in a study of T cell responses to AZD1222 COVID-19 vaccine. Using immunoSEQ multiplex PCR, the repertoire was profiled, and TCRdb retains in-frame clones only, with some absent. The table has 150,000 to 200,000 clones, less than 95% seen once. Sequenced here: peripheral blood, sampled on day 0 of AZD1222 vaccination. The receptors here all came from an adult in good health.

V and J are TRBV19 and TRBJ1-2, with no clear D. The V end was cut by 4 bases, the J end by 5 bases, with 8 bases between. CDR3 length equals 12 residues. Germline CDR1 and CDR2: LNHDA and SQIVND (reference sequence). Here the CDR3 reads CASSTLGYGYTF. The CDR3, as DNA: TGTGCCAGTAGTACATTAGGGTATGGCTACACCTTC.

The chain has TRBV5-4 and TRBJ2-7; D ambiguous. The germline V gene has CDR1 SGHNT and CDR2 YYREEE (reference sequence). Trimming cost V 4 bases and J 2 bases, with 13 bases left between them. This CDR3 has 14 amino acids. The CDR3 nucleotides are TGTGCCAGCAGCCCAGACTCGAACACCTACGAGCAGTACTTC. The encoded protein is CASSPDSNTYEQYF.

Concerning this clone: Compared with germline, one end of the junction differs, possibly owing to a read error. This chain links TRBV7-9 with TRBJ1-1; D is possibly TRBD1 (5 bases). The CDR3 spans 12 residues. The V gene's germline CDR1 is SEHNR and CDR2 FQNEAQ (reference sequence). In DNA form, the CDR3 reads TGTGCCAGCAGCTTTGCACAGGTGGAAGATTTCTTT. Translating gives CASSFAQVEDFF.

This rearrangement joins TRBV5-1 to TRBJ2-7, with TRBD1 identical over 10 bases. The junction had 16 bases not matched to a gene; V was cut back by 4 bases and J by 6 bases. The germline V gene encodes CDR1 SGHRS and CDR2 YFSETQ. The CDR3 is made up of 17 amino acids. The CDR3 spells CASSRTGGRVARSEQYF. CDR3 sequence (DNA): TGCGCCAGCAGCCGGACAGGGGGACGGGTGGCTAGGTCCGAGCAGTACTTC. The variable domain in full, with the rest retrieved from reference TRBV5-1 and TRBJ2-7, is KAGVTQTPRYLIKTRGQQVTLSCSPISGHRSVSWYQQTPGQGLQFLFEYFSETQRNKGNFPGRFSGRQFSNSRSEMNVSTLELGDSALYLCASSRTGGRVARSEQYFGPGTRLTVT.

The gene calls are TRBV11-3 and TRBJ2-1; perhaps TRBD2 as D (5 bases). The CDR3 has 18 residues. The germline CDR1 and CDR2 sequences are SGHNT and YENEEA. V lost 5 bases and J lost 0, with 20 bases in between. CDR3 DNA sequence: TGTGCCAGCAGCGGGTGGGAGTGGGAGTTTAGCTCCTACAATGAGCAGTTCTTC. It yields the protein CASSGWEWEFSSYNEQFF.

Regarding this clone: An end of the junction does not agree with germline; a read error may underlie this. The chain carries TRBV7-7 and TRBJ2-1; 13 bases align to TRBD2. CDR3 length: 15 amino acids. The V gene's germline CDR1 is SSHAT and CDR2 FNYEAQ (reference sequence). CDR3 residues: CASSLLAGGPEEQFF. The CDR3 DNA follows: TGTGCTAGCAGCTTACTAGCGGGAGGGCCAGAGGAGCAGTTCTTC. Looking up the rest from reference TRBV7-7 and TRBJ2-1 gives the full variable domain: GAGVSQSPRYKVTKRGQDVTLRCDPISSHATLYWYQQALGQGPEFLTYFNYEAQPDKSGLPSDRFSAERPEGSISTLTIQRTEQRDSAMYRCASSLLAGGPEEQFFGPGTRLTVL.

The CDR3 spells CASSARQGSNTEAFF. DNA of the CDR3: TGTGCCAGTAGTGCACGACAGGGGTCGAACACTGAAGCTTTCTTT. V gene TRBV19 combines with J gene TRBJ1-1; 8 nucleotides align to TRBD1. V shed 5 bases, J shed 1 base, and the junction held 6 bases outside the gene matches. The CDR3 is made up of 15 amino acids. Germline assignment: CDR1 LNHDA and CDR2 SQIVND (reference sequence).

The chain employs TRBV15 and TRBJ1-2; D not resolved. CDR1 and CDR2 from the germline V gene are LNHNV and YYDKDF (reference sequence). The CDR3 is made up of 14 amino acids. V lost 0 bases and J lost 4, with 9 bases in between. CDR3 bases: TGTGCCACCAGCAGAGATCGGGGAGCCTATGGCTACACCTTC. Amino acids: CATSRDRGAYGYTF.

This rearrangement joins TRBV7-9 to TRBJ2-7; 10 nucleotides match TRBD2. The CDR3 has 15 amino acids. The germline V gene has CDR1 SEHNR and CDR2 FQNEAQ (reference sequence). Trimming cost V 5 bases and J 3 bases; bases outside gene matches: 7. For the CDR3, the DNA is TGTGCCAGCAGCGGGAAGACTAGCGGGCTCTACGAGCAGTACTTC. It translates to CASSGKTSGLYEQYF.

J is TRBJ2-1 and V is TRBV19, with 12 bases matching TRBD2. CDR1 is LNHDA, CDR2 SQIVND, per germline (reference sequence). The CDR3 spans 15 residues. The CDR3 DNA reads as TGTACCTCATCACGCACTAGCGGGAGGCCGGGAGAGCAGTTCTTC. It specifies CTSSRTSGRPGEQFF.

This clone rates as medium-sized (0.01 to 0.1%). This rearrangement joins TRBV7-9 to TRBJ2-1; TRBD1 matches 8 bases. Unmatched junction bases numbered 13, after V lost 4 bases and J lost 5 bases. This CDR3 is 17 amino acids long. CDR1 is SEHNR, CDR2 FQNEAQ, per germline (reference sequence). The CDR3 reads CASSSRSQTGDHNEQFF. In DNA, the CDR3 is TGTGCCAGCAGCTCAAGATCCCAGACAGGGGACCACAATGAGCAGTTCTTC.

The J gene is TRBJ2-3, the V gene TRBV5-1, with 12 bases identical to TRBD2. The CDR3 contains 15 residues. In germline, CDR1 is SGHRS, CDR2 YFSETQ. Trimming at V came to 6 bases and at J to 5 bases, leaving 7 bases not matched to a gene. CDR3: CASNLLAGGLDTQYF. DNA of the CDR3: TGCGCCAGCAACCTTCTAGCGGGAGGGCTAGATACGCAGTATTTT.

CDR3 loop: CASSFGGDTEAFF. As DNA, the CDR3 is TGTGCCAGCAGCTTTGGTGGGGACACTGAAGCTTTCTTT. The V call is TRBV11-1, the J call TRBJ1-1; D not resolved. CDR3 size: 13 residues. Trimming cost V 3 bases and J 3 bases, with 8 bases left between them. Germline CDR1 reads SGHAT; CDR2 reads FQDESV (reference sequence).

This clone came up once. This sequence joins TRBV11-2 and TRBJ2-3; D is tentatively TRBD1 or TRBD2 (5 bases each). The CDR3 spans 15 residues. Germline V CDR1 and CDR2: SGHAT, FQNNGV. V was trimmed by 4 bases and J by 5 bases, leaving 16 bases between them. The CDR3 coding sequence is TGTGCCAGCAGCTCGGGACGATGGGCAGTAGATACGCAGTATTTT. Translating gives CASSSGRWAVDTQYF.

This clone has more than one count but fewer than ten. The V gene is TRBV19, the J gene TRBJ2-1, with D possibly being TRBD2 (6 bases). The CDR3 is 13 amino acids. CDR1 and CDR2 (germline): LNHDA, SQIVND (reference sequence). The V gene lost 8 bases and the J gene lost 4 bases, with 12 bases spanning the gap. The CDR3, as DNA: TGTGCCAGTCGGGAGCGCCTATACAATGAGCAGTTCTTC. This encodes CASRERLYNEQFF.

The chain has TRBV28 and TRBJ1-2; no definite D call. This CDR3 is 12 amino acids long. Trimming cost V 4 bases and J 8 bases, with 11 bases left between them. Per germline, CDR1 MDHEN and CDR2 SYDVKM. For the CDR3, the DNA is TGTGCCAGCAGTTGGCAGTCATTGGGCTACACCTTC. Translation gives CASSWQSLGYTF.

The CDR3 region is CASTKTGRANTGELFF. CDR3 bases: TGTGCCAGCACCAAAACCGGACGGGCGAACACCGGGGAGCTGTTTTTT. The chain carries TRBV7-9 and TRBJ2-2; D not certain. The germline V gene encodes CDR1 SEHNR and CDR2 FQNEAQ (reference sequence). CDR3 length equals 16 residues. Deletions cut 7 bases from V and 0 bases from J, with 15 bases between.

The chain is built from TRBV3-1 (or the pseudogene TRBV3-2) and TRBJ2-5; 11 positions agree with TRBD2. This CDR3 is built from 15 residues. Per the germline V gene, CDR1 is LGHDT and CDR2 is YNNKEL (reference sequence). J lost 5 bases, V lost 3 bases, and 5 bases had no gene match. The CDR3 protein is CASSQIAGGRETQYF. In DNA, the CDR3 is TGTGCCAGCAGCCAGATAGCGGGAGGGAGGGAGACCCAGTACTTC.

The rearrangement links TRBV7-2 to TRBJ1-6, with 8 positions matching TRBD1. The CDR3 covers 15 residues. Germline V gene data show CDR1 as SGHTA and CDR2 as FQGNSA. The trim removed 5 bases at V and 9 bases at J, leaving 9 bases unmatched. Here the CDR3 reads CASSPSQGGISPLHF. CDR3 DNA sequence: TGTGCCAGCAGCCCCTCACAGGGGGGGATTTCACCCCTCCACTTT.

The V call is TRBV3-1 (or the pseudogene TRBV3-2), the J call TRBJ2-1; 8 bases agree with TRBD2. The CDR3 has 15 residues. Germline assignment: CDR1 LGHDT and CDR2 YNNKEL (reference sequence). Trimming cost V 0 bases and J 6 bases; bases outside gene matches: 4. CDR3 amino acids: CASSQDRGLGNEQFF. CDR3 bases: TGTGCCAGCAGCCAAGATAGGGGACTAGGCAATGAGCAGTTCTTC.

The rearrangement joins TRBV28 to TRBJ2-1; 11 positions match TRBD2. From germline, CDR1 is MDHEN and CDR2 SYDVKM. With 1 base clipped from V and 4 bases from J, the junction kept 3 bases outside the gene matches. This CDR3 is 16 amino acids long. The CDR3 region has the DNA TGTGCCAGCAGTTTATCGGCTAGCGGGAGGTACAATGAGCAGTTCTTC. Translation: CASSLSASGRYNEQFF.

The table lists this clone with a count of one. This chain connects TRBV7-3 to TRBJ2-1, with 10 bases fitting TRBD2. The CDR3 consists of 17 residues. J lost 2 bases, V lost 5 bases, and 9 bases had no gene match. The germline gives CDR1 SGHTA, CDR2 FQGTGA. The CDR3: CASSAQPGLATYNEQFF. CDR3 DNA sequence: TGTGCCAGCAGCGCACAACCGGGACTAGCGACCTACAATGAGCAGTTCTTC.